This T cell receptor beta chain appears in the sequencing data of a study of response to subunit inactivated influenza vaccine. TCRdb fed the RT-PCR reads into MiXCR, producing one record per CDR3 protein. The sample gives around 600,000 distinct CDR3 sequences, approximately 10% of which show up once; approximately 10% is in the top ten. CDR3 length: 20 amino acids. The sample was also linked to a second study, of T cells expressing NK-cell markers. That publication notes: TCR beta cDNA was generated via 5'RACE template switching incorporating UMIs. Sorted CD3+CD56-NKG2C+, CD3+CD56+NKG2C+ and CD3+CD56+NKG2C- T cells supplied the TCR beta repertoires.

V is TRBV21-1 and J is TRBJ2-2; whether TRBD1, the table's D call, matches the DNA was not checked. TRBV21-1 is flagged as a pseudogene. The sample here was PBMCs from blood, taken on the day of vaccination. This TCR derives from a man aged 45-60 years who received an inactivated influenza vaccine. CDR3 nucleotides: TGTGCCAGCGCCAGGGGACGGGACAGACGTTCTTGTGATAACACCGGGGAGCTGTTTTTT. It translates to CASARGRDRRSCDNTGELFF.